This T cell receptor (beta chain) was captured in a study of cytomegalovirus exposure and HLA in healthy donors. It was the approximately 120-subject validation cohort, separate from the 666-subject first cohort, to which the donors belonged. The protocol was immunoSEQ multiplex PCR, while the TCRdb copy is restricted to in-frame clones and leaves out a portion. The sample contains fewer than 120,000 clones, more than 75% of which appear only once. Study observations and caveats: Associated with cytomegalovirus, according to the listing, were 164 TCR beta chains. The tendency of first-cohort TCR clusters to co-occur in the 90 to 150 validation repertoires emerged from a later analysis. Whilst most TCR sequences proved rare, a subset of public TCRs occurred across many donors.

With respect to this clone: Its antigen is not identified.

V was cut by 4 bases and J by 0 bases, with 3 bases left in between. CDR1 is MDHEN, CDR2 SYDVKM, per germline. The CDR3 spans 12 residues. The sequence derives from a woman in her 30s in good health and CMV-seropositive. Sequences were obtained from PBMCs. The V and J genes are TRBV28 and TRBJ1-1, with D hard to call. CDR3 in DNA: TGTGCCAGCAGTTCGGTGAACACTGAAGCTTTCTTT. Amino acid sequence: CASSSVNTEAFF.